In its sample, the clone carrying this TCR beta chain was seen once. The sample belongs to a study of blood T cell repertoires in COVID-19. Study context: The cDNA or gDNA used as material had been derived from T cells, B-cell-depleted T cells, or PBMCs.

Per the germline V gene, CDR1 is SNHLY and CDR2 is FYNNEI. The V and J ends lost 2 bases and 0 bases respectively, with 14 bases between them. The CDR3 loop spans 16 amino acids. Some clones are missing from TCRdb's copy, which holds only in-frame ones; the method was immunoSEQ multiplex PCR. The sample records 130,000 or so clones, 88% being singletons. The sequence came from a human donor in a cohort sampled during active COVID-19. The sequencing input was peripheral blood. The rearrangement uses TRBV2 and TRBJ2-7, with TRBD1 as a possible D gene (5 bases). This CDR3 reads CASSEKGPLSSYEQYF. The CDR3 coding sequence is TGTGCCAGCAGTGAAAAGGGGCCCCTCAGCTCCTACGAGCAGTACTTC.